Presented here are 10 T cell receptor beta chains from one specimen sequenced in a study of memory CD4+ T cells and cytomegalovirus serostatus. Assay used: immunoSEQ multiplex PCR; TCRdb lists only in-frame clones, some missing. The sample shows about 59,000 clones, about 81% of them seen only once. Single viable CD3+CD4+CD8-CD45RO+ cells were sorted as the memory CD4+ T cells. The sequenced material came from memory CD4+ T cells from blood. The receptors were gathered from an adult in good health and CMV-seronegative.

This chain connects TRBV19 to TRBJ1-2; 10 bases are shared with TRBD1. This CDR3 region has 15 residues. V was pared by 6 bases and J by 4 bases, with 8 bases of the junction left unmatched. The germline CDR1 and CDR2 sequences are LNHDA and SQIVND (reference sequence). CDR3 loop: CASRPGQGYGYGYTF. For the CDR3, the DNA is TGTGCCAGTAGACCGGGACAGGGGTACGGCTATGGCTACACCTTC.

The genes are TRBV6-5 and TRBJ1-6, with a possible D match to TRBD1 (5 bases). The germline CDR1 and CDR2 sequences are MNHEY and SVGAGI. Between the trimmed V and J ends, which lost 2 bases and 10 bases, there was a span of 12 bases. The CDR3 has 14 amino acids. This CDR3 is CASSYEAGRSPLHF. The CDR3 DNA is TGTGCCAGCAGTTACGAGGCAGGGAGGTCACCCCTCCACTTT.

The chain uses TRBV11-3 and TRBJ2-2; 10 bases align to TRBD2. Germline values: CDR1 SGHNT, CDR2 YENEEA. V lost 6 bases, J lost 7 bases, and 5 bases stayed unmatched. The CDR3 extends over 14 amino acids. CDR3 loop: CASRSGRADGELFF. DNA of the CDR3: TGTGCCAGCAGAAGCGGGAGGGCCGACGGGGAGCTGTTTTTT. Full variable domain (outside the CDR3, taken from reference TRBV11-3 and TRBJ2-2): EAGVVQSPRYKIIEKKQPVAFWCNPISGHNTLYWYLQNLGQGPELLIRYENEEAVDDSQLPKDRFSAERLKGVDSTLKIQPAELGDSAVYLCASRSGRADGELFFGEGSRLTVL.

The CDR3 region has the DNA TGTGCCAGCAGTGAAATTGGGGGAAAGGAATACGAAGCTTTCTTT. Its protein is CASSEIGGKEYEAFF. The chain joins TRBV2 to TRBJ1-1; a possible D gene is TRBD1 (5 bases). V was clipped by 2 bases and J by 8 bases, with 18 bases between them. From germline, CDR1 is SNHLY and CDR2 FYNNEI. This CDR3 has 15 amino acids.

This chain joins TRBV7-3 and TRBJ2-7, with unresolved D. Trimming took 3 bases from V and 0 from J, leaving 6 bases between them. Germline V CDR1 and CDR2: SGHTA, FQGTGA. The CDR3 is 13 amino acids. Here the CDR3 reads CASSLGLSYEQYF. The CDR3 DNA reads TGTGCCAGCAGCTTGGGTCTCTCCTACGAGCAGTACTTC.

The chain couples TRBV6-5 to TRBJ2-5; TRBD1 matches at 7 bases. V shed 6 bases and J 2 bases; nucleotides not matched to a gene: 3. Germline V gene sequence: CDR1 MNHEY, CDR2 SVGAGI. The CDR3 is made up of 13 amino acids. CDR3 region: CASRGTAQETQYF. The CDR3 nucleotides read TGTGCCAGCAGAGGGACAGCTCAAGAGACCCAGTACTTC.

V gene TRBV7-2 combines with J gene TRBJ2-6; perhaps TRBD1 as D (5 bases). This CDR3 region has 17 residues. Trimming shortened V by 1 base and J by 1 base, and 11 bases separated the two germline ends. Germline V gene lookup returns CDR1 SGHTA and CDR2 FQGNSA. The CDR3: CASSLGQGRSGANVLTF. CDR3 bases: TGTGCCAGCAGCTTAGGGCAGGGTCGGTCTGGGGCCAACGTCCTGACTTTC.

The rearrangement links TRBV5-1 to TRBJ2-1, with 8 bases identical to TRBD2. J was trimmed by 2 bases and V by 4 bases; bases with no gene match: 8. Germline lookup yields CDR1 SGHRS and CDR2 YFSETQ. The CDR3 has 16 residues. In DNA form, the CDR3 reads TGCGCCAGCAGCCCCCGACTAGCGAGTACCTACAATGAGCAGTTCTTC. Its translation: CASSPRLASTYNEQFF.

The V and J genes are TRBV7-2 and TRBJ2-2; TRBD2 aligns across 11 bases. Per germline, CDR1 SGHTA and CDR2 FQGNSA. There are 16 residues in the CDR3. The J segment lost 1 base and the V segment lost 4 bases, leaving 2 bases of the junction unmatched. CDR3 protein: CASSSTSGVNTGELFF. CDR3 DNA: TGTGCCAGCAGCTCGACTAGCGGGGTGAACACCGGGGAGCTGTTTTTT. Using reference TRBV7-2 and TRBJ2-2 for the parts outside the CDR3, the full variable domain is GAGVSQSPSNKVTEKGKDVELRCDPISGHTALYWYRQSLGQGLEFLIYFQGNSAPDKSGLPSDRFSAERTGGSVSTLTIQRTQQEDSAVYLCASSSTSGVNTGELFFGEGSRLTVL.

In this sample, this clone turned up a few times. This chain connects TRBV7-8 to TRBJ2-1, with 9 bases lining up with TRBD2. Germline CDR1 SGHVS, CDR2 FQNEAQ. There are 15 residues in the CDR3. Trimming took 5 bases from V and 6 from J; bases not matched to a gene: 8. The CDR3 nucleotides are TGTGCCAGCAGCCCCGCGGTAGCGGGAGCCAATGAGCAGTTCTTC. This sequence encodes CASSPAVAGANEQFF.